This TCR beta chain was retrieved from a study of beta chain features in type 1 diabetes. Broader study findings: Highly expressing activated T cells could be over-counted with a cDNA template. Patients showed naive, central memory and Treg TCRB repertoires that appeared more similar than those of healthy donors. The VDJ junctions of type 1 diabetes patients carried fewer insertions and more deletions. Shortening that was moderate but significant affected the TCRB CDR3s of Type 1 diabetes patients in all four CD4+ subsets.

The CDR3 is 14 residues long. Germline V gene data show CDR1 as SGHNT and CDR2 as YYREEE (reference sequence). Trimming cost V 0 bases and J 2 bases, with 8 bases left between them. Sequenced material consisted of expressed TCRB transcripts (all of the isolated RNA was reverse transcribed). Repertoires were generated with immunoSEQ multiplex PCR, while TCRdb's copy carries only in-frame clones and drops some. The sample lists around 360,000 clones, roughly 13% occurring once. For this clone: The target antigen is unknown.

The genes are TRBV5-4 and TRBJ1-1; D ambiguous. The TCR originated in a young woman with type 1 diabetes. Source material: naive CD4+ T cells from blood. The CDR3 DNA follows: TGTGCCAGCAGCTTGGGAGATTTTAACACTGAAGCTTTCTTT. It yields the protein CASSLGDFNTEAFF.